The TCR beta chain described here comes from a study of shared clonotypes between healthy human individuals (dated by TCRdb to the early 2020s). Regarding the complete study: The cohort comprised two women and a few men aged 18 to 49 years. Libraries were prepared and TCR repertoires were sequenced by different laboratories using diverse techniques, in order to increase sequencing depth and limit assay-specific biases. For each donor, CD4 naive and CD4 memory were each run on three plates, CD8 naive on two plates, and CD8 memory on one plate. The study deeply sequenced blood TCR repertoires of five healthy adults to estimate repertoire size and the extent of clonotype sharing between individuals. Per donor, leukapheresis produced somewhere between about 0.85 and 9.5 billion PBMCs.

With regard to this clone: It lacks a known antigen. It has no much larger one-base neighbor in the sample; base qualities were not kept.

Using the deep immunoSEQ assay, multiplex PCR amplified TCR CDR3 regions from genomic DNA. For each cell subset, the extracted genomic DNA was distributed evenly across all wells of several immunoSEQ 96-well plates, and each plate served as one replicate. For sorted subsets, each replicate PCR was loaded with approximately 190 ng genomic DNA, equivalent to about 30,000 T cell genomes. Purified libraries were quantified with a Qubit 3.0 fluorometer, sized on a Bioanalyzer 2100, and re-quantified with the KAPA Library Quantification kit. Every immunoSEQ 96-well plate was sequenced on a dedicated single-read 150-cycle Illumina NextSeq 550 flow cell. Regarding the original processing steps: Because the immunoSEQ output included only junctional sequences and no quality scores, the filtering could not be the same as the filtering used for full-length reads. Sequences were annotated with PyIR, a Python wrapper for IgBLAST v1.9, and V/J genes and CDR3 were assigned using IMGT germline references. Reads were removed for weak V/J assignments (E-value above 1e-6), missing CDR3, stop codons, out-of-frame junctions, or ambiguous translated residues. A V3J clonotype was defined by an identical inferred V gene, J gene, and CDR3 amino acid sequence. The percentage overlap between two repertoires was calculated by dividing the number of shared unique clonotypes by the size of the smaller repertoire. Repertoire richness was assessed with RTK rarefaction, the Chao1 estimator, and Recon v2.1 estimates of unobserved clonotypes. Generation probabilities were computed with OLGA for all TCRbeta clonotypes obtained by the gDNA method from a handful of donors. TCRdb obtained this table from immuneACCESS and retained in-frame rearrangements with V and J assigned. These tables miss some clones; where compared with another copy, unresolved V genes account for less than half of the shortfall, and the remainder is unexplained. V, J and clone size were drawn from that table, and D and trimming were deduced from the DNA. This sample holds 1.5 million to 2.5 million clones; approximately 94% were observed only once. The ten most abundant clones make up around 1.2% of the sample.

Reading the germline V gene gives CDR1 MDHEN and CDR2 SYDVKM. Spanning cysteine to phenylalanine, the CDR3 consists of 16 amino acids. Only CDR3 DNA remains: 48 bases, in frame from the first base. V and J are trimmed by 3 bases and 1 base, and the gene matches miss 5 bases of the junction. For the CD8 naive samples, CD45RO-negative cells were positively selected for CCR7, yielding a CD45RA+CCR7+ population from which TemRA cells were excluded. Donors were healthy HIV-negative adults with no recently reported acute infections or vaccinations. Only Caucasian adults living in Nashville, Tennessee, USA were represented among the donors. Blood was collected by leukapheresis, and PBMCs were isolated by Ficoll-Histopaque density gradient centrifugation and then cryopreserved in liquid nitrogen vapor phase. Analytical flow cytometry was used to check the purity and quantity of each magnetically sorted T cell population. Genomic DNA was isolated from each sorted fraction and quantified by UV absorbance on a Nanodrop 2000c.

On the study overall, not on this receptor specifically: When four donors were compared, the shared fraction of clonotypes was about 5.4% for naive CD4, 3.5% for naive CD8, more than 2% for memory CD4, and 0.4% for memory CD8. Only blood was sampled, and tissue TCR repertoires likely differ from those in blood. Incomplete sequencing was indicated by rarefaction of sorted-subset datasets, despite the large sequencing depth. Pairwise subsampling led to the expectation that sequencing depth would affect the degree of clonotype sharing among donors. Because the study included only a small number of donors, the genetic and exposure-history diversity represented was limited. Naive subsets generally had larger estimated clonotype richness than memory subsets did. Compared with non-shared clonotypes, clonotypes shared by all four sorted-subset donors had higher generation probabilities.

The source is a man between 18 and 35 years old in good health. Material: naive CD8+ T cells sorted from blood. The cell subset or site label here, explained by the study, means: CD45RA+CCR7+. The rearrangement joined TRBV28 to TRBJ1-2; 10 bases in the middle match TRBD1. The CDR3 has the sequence CASSFGTGVFNYGYTF. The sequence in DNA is TGTGCCAGCAGTTTTGGGACAGGGGTGTTTAACTATGGCTACACCTTC.